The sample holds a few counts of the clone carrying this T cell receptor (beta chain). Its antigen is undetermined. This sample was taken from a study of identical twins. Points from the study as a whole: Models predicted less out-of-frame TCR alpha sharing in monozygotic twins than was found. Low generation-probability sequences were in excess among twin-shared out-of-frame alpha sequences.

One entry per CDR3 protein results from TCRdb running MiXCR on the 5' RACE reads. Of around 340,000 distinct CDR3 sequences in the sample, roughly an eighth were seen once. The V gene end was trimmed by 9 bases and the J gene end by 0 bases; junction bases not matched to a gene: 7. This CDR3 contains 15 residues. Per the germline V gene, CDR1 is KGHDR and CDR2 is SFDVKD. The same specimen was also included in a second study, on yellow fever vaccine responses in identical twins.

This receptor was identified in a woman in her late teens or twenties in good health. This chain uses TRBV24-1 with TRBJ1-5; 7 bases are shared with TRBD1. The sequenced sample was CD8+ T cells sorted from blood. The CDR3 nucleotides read TGTGCCACCTCCCAGGGGGACGGTAGCAATCAGCCCCAGCATTTT. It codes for CATSQGDGSNQPQHF.